This T cell receptor (beta chain) was sequenced in a study of T cell repertoires in cytomegalovirus infection. From the reads, TCRdb called clonotypes with MiXCR, one entry per CDR3 protein. Among about 310,000 distinct CDR3 sequences, 25% were seen once, and the ten largest hold about an eighth. Germline V lookup: CDR1 SGHAT, CDR2 FQDESV (reference sequence). The CDR3 loop spans 13 amino acids. Study conclusions and caveats: The response measured ex vivo was dominated by TCR beta clonotypes (HLA-C-restricted and CMV-specific).

This clonotype was seen once. The target antigen is unknown. One junction end disagrees with the germline gene, perhaps due to a read error. The rearrangement links TRBV11-1 to TRBJ2-7; TRBD1 aligns across 7 bases. The sample consisted of cultured PBMCs, taken from culture after CMV antigen stimulation. The sequence was obtained from a human donor in good health (CMV status not recorded). Some clones in this sample may be carry-over from other donors' samples. The CDR3 loop reads CASTLPDRFEQYF. In DNA, the CDR3 is TGTGCCAGCACCTTACCGGACAGGTTCGAGCAGTACTTC.